This record covers a single TCR beta chain. These data come from a study of blood T cell repertoires in COVID-19. The CDR3 is 14 amino acids. CDR1 is SGDLS and CDR2 is YYNGEE in the germline V gene. The junction had 2 bases not matched to a gene; V was cut back by 3 bases and J by 6 bases. Repertoires were generated with immunoSEQ multiplex PCR, while TCRdb's copy carries only in-frame clones and drops some. The table includes some 290,000 clones, over 90% detected once. The chain carries TRBV9 and TRBJ1-5; 11 bases are shared with TRBD1. Material: PBMCs or T cells enriched from blood (not recorded which). The clonotype was recovered from a woman younger than 45 who had been exposed to COVID-19. CDR3 sequence (DNA): TGTGCCAGCAGCGGGACAGGGGGCAGTCAGCCCCAGCATTTT. Translation gives CASSGTGGSQPQHF.